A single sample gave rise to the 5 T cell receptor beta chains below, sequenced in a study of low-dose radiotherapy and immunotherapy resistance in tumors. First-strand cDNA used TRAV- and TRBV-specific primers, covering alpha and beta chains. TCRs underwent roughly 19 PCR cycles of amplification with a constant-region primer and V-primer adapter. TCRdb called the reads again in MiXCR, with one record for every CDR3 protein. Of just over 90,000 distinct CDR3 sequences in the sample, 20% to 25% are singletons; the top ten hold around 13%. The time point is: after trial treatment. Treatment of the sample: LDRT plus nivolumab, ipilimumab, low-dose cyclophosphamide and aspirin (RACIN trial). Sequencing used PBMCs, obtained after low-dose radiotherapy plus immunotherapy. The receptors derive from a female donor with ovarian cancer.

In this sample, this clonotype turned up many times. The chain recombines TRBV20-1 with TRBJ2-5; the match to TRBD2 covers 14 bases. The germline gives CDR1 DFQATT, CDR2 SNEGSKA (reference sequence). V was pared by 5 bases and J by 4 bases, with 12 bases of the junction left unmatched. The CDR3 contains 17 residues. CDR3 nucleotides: TGCAGTGCTGGACTAGCGGGAGGCTCTTTTCCCTCAGAGACCCAGTACTTC. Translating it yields CSAGLAGGSFPSETQYF.

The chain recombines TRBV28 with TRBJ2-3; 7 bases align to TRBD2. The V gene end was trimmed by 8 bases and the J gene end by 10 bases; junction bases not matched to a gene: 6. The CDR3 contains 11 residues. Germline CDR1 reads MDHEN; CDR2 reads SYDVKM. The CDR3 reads CASSWAGAQYF. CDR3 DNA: TGTGCCAGCTCCTGGGCGGGGGCGCAGTATTTT.

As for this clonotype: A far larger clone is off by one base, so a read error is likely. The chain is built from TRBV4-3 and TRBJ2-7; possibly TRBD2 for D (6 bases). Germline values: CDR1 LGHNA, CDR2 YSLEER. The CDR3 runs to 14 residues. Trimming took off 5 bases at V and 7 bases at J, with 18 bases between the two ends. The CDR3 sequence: CASSYTTRDFEQYF. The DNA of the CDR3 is TGCGCCAGCAGCTACACAACCCGGGACTTTGAGCAGTACTTC.

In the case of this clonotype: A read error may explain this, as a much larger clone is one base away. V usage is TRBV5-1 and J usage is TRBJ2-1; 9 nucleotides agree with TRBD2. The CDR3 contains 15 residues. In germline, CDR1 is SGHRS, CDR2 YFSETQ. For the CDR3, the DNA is TGCGCCAGCAGCTTGCTCCTAGCGGGGACCAATGAGCAGATCTTC. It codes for CASSLLLAGTNEQIF.

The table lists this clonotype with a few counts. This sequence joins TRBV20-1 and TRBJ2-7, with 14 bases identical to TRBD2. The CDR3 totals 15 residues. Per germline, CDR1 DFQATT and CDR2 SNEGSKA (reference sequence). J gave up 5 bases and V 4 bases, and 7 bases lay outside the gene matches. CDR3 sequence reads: CSATLGTSGRNEQYF. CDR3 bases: TGCAGTGCTACCCTGGGGACTAGCGGGAGAAACGAGCAGTACTTC.